This T cell receptor (beta chain) came from a study of cytomegalovirus exposure and HLA in healthy donors. Study outcomes and limitations: Trimming of TCR beta V- and J-genes showed a link, identified in a later analysis, to a missense DCLRE1C variant. Sequencing likely produced, as an artifact, a cluster of highly shared sequence variants. An analysis was carried out later, and it reportedly showed fewer N-insertions in an Asian-associated ancestry cluster than the approximately 610-donor mean. Some V segments (TRBV6-2 and TRBV6-3 among them) were excluded as indistinguishable.

The CDR3 runs 16 residues. Per the germline V gene, CDR1 is SGDLS and CDR2 is YYNGEE. The J segment lost 0 bases and the V segment lost 2 bases, leaving 5 bases of the junction unmatched. As concerns this clone: Antigen unknown.

It was with 60 Vbeta and 13 Jbeta primers that the PCR ran. The repertoire was sequenced with immunoSEQ multiplex PCR; TCRdb's copy has only in-frame clones and lacks some. The sample holds roughly 200,000 clones; just over 75% are singletons and the top ten take less than 4.5%. Material for sequencing was PBMCs. This receptor was identified in an older woman in good health and CMV-seropositive. The chain carries TRBV9 and TRBJ2-3; TRBD2 matches at 8 bases. The CDR3 DNA follows: TGTGCCAGCAGCGTCTATAGCGGGGCTAGCACAGATACGCAGTATTTT. Translated: CASSVYSGASTDTQYF.